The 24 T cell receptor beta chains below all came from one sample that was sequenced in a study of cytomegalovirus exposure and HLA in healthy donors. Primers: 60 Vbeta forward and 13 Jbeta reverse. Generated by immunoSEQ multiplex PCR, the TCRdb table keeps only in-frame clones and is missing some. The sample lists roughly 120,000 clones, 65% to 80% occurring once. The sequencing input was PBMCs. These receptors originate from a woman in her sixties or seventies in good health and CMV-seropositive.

CDR3 loop: CASSRGLPWETQYF. CDR3 sequence (DNA): TGTGCCAGCAGCCGGGGACTGCCTTGGGAGACCCAGTACTTC. The chain uses TRBV9 and TRBJ2-5; D is perhaps TRBD2 (6 bases). CDR1 and CDR2 (germline): SGDLS, YYNGEE. Trimming removed 4 bases at V and 5 bases at J, with 15 bases between. The CDR3 is 14 residues long.

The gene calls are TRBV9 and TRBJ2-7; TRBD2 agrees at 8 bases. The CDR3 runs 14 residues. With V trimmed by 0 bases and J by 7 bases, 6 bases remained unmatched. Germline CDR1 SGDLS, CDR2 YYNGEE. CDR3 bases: TGTGCCAGCAGCGTAGCGGGAGGGAGTCGGGAGCAGTACTTC. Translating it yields CASSVAGGSREQYF.

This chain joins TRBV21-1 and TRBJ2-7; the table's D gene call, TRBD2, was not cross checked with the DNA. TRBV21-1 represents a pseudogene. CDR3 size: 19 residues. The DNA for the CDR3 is TGTGCCAGCAGCAAAGGCTTGGGGACTAGCGGGAAGAAATCCTACGAGCAGTACTTC. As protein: CASSKGLGTSGKKSYEQYF.

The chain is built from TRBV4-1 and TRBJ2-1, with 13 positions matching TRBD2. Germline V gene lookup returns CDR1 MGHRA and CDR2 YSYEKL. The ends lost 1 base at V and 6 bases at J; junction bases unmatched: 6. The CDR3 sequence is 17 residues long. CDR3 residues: CASSQALTSGRGNEQFF. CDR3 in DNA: TGCGCCAGCAGCCAAGCCCTTACTAGCGGGAGGGGCAATGAGCAGTTCTTC.

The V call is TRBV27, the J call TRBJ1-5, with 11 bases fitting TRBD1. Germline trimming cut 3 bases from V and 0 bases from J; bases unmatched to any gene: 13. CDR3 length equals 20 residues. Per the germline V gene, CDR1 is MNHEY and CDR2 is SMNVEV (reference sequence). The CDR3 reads CASSFRGGQGAGDSNQPQHF. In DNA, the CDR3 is TGTGCCAGCAGTTTTAGGGGAGGACAGGGGGCCGGGGATAGCAATCAGCCCCAGCATTTT.

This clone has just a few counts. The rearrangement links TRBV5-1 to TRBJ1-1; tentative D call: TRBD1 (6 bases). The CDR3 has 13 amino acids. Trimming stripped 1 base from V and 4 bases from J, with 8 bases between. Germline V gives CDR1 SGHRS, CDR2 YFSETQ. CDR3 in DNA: TGCGCCAGCAGCTTGACAGGGTTCACTGAAGCTTTCTTT. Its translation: CASSLTGFTEAFF. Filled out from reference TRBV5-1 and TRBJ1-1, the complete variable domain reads KAGVTQTPRYLIKTRGQQVTLSCSPISGHRSVSWYQQTPGQGLQFLFEYFSETQRNKGNFPGRFSGRQFSNSRSEMNVSTLELGDSALYLCASSLTGFTEAFFGQGTRLTVV.

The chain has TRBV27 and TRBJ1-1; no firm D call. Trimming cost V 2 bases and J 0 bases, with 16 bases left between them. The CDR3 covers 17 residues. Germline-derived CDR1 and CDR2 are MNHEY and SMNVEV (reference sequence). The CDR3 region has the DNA TGTGCCAGCAGTTTAGGTGCTCCGGGGATCTTGAACACTGAAGCTTTCTTT. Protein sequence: CASSLGAPGILNTEAFF.

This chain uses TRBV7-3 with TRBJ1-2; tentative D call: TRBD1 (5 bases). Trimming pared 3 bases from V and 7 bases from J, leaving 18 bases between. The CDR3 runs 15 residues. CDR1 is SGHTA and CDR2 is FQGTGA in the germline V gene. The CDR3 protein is CASSFSPQDIRGYTF. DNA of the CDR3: TGTGCCAGCAGCTTTTCTCCCCAGGACATTCGTGGCTACACCTTC.

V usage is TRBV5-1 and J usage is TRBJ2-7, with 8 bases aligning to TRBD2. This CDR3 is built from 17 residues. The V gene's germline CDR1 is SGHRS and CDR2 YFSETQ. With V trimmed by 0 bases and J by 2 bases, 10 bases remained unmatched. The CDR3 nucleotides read TGCGCCAGCAGCTTGGCGGGGAGCGGGAGATTTCCCTACGAGCAGTACTTC. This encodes CASSLAGSGRFPYEQYF.

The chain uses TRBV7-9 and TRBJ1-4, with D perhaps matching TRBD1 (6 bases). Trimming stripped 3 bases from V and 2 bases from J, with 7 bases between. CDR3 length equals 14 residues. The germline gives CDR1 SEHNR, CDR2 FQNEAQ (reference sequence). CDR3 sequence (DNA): TGTGCCAGCAGCTTGCAGGGGACTAATGAAAAACTGTTTTTT. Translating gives CASSLQGTNEKLFF. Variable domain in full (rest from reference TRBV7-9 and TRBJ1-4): DTGVSQNPRHKITKRGQNVTFRCDPISEHNRLYWYRQTLGQGPEFLTYFQNEAQLEKSRLLSDRFSAERPKGSFSTLEIQRTEQGDSAMYLCASSLQGTNEKLFFGSGTQLSVL.

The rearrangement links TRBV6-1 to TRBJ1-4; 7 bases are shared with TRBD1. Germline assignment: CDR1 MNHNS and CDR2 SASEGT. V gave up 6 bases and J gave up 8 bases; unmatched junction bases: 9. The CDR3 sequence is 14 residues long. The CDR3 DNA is TGTGCCAGCAGACGACAGGGTCGTTTCGAAAAACTGTTTTTT. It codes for CASRRQGRFEKLFF.

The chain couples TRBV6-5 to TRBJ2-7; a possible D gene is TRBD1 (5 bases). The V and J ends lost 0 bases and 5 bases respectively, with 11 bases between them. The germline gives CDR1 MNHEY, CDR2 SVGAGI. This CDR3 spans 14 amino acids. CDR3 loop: CASSYSPQQDEQYF. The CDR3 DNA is TGTGCCAGCAGTTACTCGCCCCAACAGGACGAGCAGTACTTC.

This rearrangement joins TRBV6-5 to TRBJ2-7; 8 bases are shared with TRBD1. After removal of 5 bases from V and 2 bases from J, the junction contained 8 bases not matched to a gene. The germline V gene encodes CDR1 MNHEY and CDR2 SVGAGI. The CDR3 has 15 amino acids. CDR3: CASSTTGTGPYEQYF. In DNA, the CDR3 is TGTGCCAGCAGTACGACCGGGACAGGACCCTACGAGCAGTACTTC.

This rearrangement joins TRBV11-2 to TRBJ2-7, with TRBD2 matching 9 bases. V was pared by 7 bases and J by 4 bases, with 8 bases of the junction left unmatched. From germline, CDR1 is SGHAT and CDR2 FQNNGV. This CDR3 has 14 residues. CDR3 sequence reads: CASTIAGVYYEQYF. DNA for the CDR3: TGTGCCAGCACCATAGCGGGAGTGTATTACGAGCAGTACTTC.

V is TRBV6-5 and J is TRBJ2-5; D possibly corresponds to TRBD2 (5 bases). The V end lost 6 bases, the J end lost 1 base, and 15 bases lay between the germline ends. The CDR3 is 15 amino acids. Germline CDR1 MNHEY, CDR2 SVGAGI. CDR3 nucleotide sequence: TGTGCCAGCAGCCCTGGGTGGGAGCTCCAAGAGACCCAGTACTTC. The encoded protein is CASSPGWELQETQYF.

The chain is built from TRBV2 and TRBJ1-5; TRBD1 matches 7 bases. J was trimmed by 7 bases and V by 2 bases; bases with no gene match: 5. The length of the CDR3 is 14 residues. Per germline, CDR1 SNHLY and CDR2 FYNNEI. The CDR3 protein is CASSEWDRRQPQHF. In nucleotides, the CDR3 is TGTGCCAGCAGTGAATGGGACAGACGACAGCCCCAGCATTTT.

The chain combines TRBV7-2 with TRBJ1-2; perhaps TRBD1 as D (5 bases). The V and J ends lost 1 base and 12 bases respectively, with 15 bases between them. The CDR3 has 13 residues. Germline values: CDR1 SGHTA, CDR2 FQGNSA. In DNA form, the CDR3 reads TGTGCCAGCAGCTTAGAAGGGGCAGGACGGGACACCTTC. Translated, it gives CASSLEGAGRDTF.

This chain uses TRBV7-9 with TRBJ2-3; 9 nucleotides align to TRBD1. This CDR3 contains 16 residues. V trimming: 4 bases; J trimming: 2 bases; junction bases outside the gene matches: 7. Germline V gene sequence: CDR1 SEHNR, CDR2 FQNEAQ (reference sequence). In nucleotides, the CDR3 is TGTGCCAGCAGCTCTCGGACAGGGGTTTTCACAGATACGCAGTATTTT. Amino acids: CASSSRTGVFTDTQYF.

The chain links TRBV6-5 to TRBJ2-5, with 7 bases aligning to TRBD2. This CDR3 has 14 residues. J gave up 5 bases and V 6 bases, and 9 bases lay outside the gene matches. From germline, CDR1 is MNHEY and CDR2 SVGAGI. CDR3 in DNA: TGTGCCAGCAGCAGCGGACTAGTCATGGAGACCCAGTACTTC. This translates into CASSSGLVMETQYF.

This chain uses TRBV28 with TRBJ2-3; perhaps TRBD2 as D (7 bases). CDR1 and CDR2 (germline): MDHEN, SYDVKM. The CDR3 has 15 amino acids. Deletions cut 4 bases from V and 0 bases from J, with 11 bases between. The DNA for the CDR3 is TGTGCCAGCAGTTGGGGGGGCCTTAGCACAGATACGCAGTATTTT. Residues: CASSWGGLSTDTQYF. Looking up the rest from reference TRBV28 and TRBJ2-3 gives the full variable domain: DVKVTQSSRYLVKRTGEKVFLECVQDMDHENMFWYRQDPGLGLRLIYFSYDVKMKEKGDIPEGYSVSREKKERFSLILESASTNQTSMYLCASSWGGLSTDTQYFGPGTRLTVL.

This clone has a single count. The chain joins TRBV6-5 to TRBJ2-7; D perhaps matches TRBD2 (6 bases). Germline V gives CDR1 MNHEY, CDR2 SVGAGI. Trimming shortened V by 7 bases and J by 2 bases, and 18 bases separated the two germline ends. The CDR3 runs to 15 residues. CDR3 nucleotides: TGTGCCAGCATTGCCGGGGGAAGCGGAACCTACGAGCAGTACTTC. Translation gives CASIAGGSGTYEQYF.

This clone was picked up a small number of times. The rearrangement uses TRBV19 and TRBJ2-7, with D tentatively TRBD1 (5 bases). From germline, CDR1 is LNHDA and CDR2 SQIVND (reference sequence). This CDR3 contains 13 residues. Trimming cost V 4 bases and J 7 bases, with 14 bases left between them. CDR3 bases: TGTGCCAGTAGTAGCCAGGGCAAACGGGAGCAGTACTTC. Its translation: CASSSQGKREQYF.

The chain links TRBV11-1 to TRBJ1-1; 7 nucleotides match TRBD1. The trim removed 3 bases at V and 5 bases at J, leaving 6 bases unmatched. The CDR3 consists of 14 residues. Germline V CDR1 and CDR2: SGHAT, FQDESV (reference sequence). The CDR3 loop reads CASSLRQGRTEAFF. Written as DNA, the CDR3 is TGTGCCAGCAGCTTGCGACAGGGTCGGACTGAAGCTTTCTTT.

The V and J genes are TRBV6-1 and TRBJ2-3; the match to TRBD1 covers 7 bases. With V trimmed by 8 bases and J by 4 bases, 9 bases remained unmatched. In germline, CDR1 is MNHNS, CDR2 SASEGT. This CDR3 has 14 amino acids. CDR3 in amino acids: CASHRQGNADTQYF. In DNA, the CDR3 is TGTGCCAGCCATCGACAGGGAAACGCAGATACGCAGTATTTT.